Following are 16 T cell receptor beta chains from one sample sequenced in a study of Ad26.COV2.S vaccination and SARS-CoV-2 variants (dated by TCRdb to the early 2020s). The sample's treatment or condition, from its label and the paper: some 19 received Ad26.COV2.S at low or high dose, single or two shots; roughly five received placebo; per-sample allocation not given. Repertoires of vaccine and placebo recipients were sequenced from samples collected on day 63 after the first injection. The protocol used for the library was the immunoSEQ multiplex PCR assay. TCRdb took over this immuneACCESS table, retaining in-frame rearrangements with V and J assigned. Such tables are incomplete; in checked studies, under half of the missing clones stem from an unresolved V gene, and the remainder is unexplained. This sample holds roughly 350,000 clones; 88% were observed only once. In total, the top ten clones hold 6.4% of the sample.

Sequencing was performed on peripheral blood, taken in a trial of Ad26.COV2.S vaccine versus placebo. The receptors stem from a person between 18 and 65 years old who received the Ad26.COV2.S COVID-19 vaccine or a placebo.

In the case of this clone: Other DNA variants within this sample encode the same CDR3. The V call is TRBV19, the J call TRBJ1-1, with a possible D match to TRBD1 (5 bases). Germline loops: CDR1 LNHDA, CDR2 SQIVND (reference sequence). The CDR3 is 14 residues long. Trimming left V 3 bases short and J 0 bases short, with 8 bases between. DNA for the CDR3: TGTGCCAGTAGTATCGGGGGAATGAACACTGAAGCTTTCTTT. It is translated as CASSIGGMNTEAFF.

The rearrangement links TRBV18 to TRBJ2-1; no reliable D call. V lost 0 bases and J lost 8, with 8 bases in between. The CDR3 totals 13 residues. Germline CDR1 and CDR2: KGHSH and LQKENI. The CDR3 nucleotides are TGTGCCAGCTCACCACCCCTGGCATATGAGCAGTTCTTC. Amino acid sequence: CASSPPLAYEQFF.

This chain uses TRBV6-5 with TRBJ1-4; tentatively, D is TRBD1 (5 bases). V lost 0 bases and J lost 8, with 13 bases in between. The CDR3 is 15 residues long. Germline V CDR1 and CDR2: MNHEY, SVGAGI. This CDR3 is CASSYSGGKREKLFF. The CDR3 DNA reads TGTGCCAGCAGTTACTCGGGGGGGAAACGAGAAAAACTGTTTTTT.

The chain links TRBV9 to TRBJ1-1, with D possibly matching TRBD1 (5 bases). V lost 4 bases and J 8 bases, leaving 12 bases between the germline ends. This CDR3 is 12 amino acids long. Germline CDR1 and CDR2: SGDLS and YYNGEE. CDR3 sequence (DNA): TGTGCCAGCAGCCCACCGGGGGGAGAAGCTTTCTTT. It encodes CASSPPGGEAFF.

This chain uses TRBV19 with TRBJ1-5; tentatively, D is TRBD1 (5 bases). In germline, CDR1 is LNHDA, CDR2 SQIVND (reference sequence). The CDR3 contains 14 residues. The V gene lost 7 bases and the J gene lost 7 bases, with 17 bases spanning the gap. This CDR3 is CASNLRVGGQPQHF. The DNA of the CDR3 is TGTGCCAGTAACCTCAGGGTAGGAGGACAGCCCCAGCATTTT. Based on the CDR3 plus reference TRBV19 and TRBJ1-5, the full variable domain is DGGITQSPKYLFRKEGQNVTLSCEQNLNHDAMYWYRQDPGQGLRLIYYSQIVNDFQKGDIAEGYSVSREKKESFPLTVTSAQKNPTAFYLCASNLRVGGQPQHFGDGTRLSIL.

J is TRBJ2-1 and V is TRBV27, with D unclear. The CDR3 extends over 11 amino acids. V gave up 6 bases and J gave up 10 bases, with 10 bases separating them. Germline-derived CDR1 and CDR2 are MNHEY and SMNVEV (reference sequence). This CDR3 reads CASRTPREQFF. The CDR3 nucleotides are TGTGCCAGCAGGACCCCCAGGGAGCAGTTCTTC.

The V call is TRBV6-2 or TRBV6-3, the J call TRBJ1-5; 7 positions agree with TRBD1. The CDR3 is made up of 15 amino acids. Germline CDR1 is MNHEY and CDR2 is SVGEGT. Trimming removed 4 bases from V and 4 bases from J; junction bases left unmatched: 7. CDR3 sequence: CASSSPGTVNQPQHF. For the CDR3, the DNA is TGTGCCAGCAGTTCCCCCGGGACAGTTAATCAGCCCCAGCATTTT.

CDR3 in DNA: TGCGCCAGCAGCCAAGAGTGGGGGAAAGGCTACACCTTC. It translates to CASSQEWGKGYTF. This chain joins TRBV4-3 and TRBJ1-2; D might be TRBD1 (5 bases). The CDR3 has 13 residues. Germline loops: CDR1 LGHNA, CDR2 YSLEER. V lost 0 bases and J lost 8, with 10 bases in between.

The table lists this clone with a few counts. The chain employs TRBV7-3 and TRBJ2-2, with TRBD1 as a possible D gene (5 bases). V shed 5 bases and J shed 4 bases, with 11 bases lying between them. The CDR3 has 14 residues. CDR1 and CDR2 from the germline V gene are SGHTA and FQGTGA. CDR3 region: CASSIQGITGELFF. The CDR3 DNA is TGTGCCAGCAGCATCCAGGGTATCACCGGGGAGCTGTTTTTT.

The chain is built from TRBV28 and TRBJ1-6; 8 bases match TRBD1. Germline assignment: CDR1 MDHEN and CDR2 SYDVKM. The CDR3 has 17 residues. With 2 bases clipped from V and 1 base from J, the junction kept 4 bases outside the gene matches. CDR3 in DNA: TGTGCCAGCAGTTTAACGCAGGGGGCATCCTATAATTCACCCCTCCACTTT. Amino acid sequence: CASSLTQGASYNSPLHF.

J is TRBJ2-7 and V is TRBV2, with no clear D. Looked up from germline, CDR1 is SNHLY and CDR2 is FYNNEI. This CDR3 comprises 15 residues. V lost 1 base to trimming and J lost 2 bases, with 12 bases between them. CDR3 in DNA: TGTGCCAGCAGTGAAGTTGTAAGAAGCGCCTACGAGCAGTACTTC. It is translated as CASSEVVRSAYEQYF. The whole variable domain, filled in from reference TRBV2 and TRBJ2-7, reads EPEVTQTPSHQVTQMGQEVILRCVPISNHLYFYWYRQILGQKVEFLVSFYNNEISEKSEIFDDQFSVERPDGSNFTLKIRSTKLEDSAMYFCASSEVVRSAYEQYFGPGTRLTVT.

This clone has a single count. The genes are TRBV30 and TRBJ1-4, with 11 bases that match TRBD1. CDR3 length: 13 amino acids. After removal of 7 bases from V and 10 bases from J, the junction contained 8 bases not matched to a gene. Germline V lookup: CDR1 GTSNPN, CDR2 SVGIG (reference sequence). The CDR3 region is CASARDRGGKLFF. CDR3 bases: TGTGCCTCGGCCCGGGACAGGGGGGGAAAACTGTTTTTT.

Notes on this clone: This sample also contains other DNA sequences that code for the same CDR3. The CDR3 loop is CASSQDSRNTEAFF. The CDR3, as DNA: TGCGCCAGCAGCCAAGATAGTAGGAACACTGAAGCTTTCTTT. The chain combines TRBV4-3 with TRBJ1-1; D gene uncertain. CDR1 is LGHNA, CDR2 YSLEER, per germline. The CDR3 runs 14 residues. Between the trimmed V and J ends, which lost 0 bases and 1 base, there was a span of 6 bases.

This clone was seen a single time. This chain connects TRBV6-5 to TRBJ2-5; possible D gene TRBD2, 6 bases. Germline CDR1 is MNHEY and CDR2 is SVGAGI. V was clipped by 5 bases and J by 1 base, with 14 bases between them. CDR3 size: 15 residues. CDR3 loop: CASSQSPSVQETQYF. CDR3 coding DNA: TGTGCCAGCAGTCAATCTCCTAGCGTCCAAGAGACCCAGTACTTC.

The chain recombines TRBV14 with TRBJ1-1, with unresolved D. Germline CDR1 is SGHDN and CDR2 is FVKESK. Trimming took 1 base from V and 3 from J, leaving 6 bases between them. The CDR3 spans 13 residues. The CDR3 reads CASSQASYTEAFF. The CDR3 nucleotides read TGTGCCAGCAGCCAAGCAAGCTACACTGAAGCTTTCTTT. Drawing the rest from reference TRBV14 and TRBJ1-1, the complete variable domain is EAGVTQFPSHSVIEKGQTVTLRCDPISGHDNLYWYRRVMGKEIKFLLHFVKESKQDESGMPNNRFLAERTGGTYSTLKVQPAELEDSGVYFCASSQASYTEAFFGQGTRLTVV.

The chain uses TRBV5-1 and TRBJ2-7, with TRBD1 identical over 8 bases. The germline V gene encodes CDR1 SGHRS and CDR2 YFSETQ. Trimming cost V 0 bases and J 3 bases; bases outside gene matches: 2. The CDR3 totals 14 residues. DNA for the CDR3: TGCGCCAGCAGCTTGGCTGGACAGGGCTACGAGCAGTACTTC. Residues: CASSLAGQGYEQYF.